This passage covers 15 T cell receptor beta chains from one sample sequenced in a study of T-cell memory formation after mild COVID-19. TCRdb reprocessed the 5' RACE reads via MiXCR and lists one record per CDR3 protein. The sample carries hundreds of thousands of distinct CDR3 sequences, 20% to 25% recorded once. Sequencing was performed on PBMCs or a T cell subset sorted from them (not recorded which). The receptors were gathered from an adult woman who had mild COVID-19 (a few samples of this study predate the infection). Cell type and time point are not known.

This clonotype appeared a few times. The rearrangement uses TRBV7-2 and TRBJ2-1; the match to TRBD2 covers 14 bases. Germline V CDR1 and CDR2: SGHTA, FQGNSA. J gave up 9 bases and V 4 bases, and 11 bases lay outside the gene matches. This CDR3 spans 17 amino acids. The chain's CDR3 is CASSSQHPGLAGAEQFF. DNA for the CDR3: TGTGCCAGCAGCTCCCAACATCCGGGACTAGCGGGAGCTGAGCAGTTCTTC.

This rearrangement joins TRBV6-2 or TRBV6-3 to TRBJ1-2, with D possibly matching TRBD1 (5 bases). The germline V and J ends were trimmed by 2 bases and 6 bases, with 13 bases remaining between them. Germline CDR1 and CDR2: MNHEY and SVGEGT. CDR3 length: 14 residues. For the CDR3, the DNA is TGTGCCAGCAGTTACGCGGGGCGGAAGGATGGCTACACCTTC. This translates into CASSYAGRKDGYTF.

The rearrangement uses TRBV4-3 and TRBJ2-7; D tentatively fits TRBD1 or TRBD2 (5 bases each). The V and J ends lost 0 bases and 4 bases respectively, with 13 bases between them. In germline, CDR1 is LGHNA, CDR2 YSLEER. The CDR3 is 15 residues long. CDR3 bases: TGCGCCAGCAGCCAAGAAGGGGACGGCACTTACGAGCAGTACTTC. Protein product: CASSQEGDGTYEQYF.

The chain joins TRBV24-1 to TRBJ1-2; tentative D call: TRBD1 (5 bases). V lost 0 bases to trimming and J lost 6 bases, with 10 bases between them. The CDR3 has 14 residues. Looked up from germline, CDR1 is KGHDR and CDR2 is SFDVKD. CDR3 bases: TGTGCCACCAGTGATTTGCGAAAGGGGAATGGCTACACCTTC. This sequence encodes CATSDLRKGNGYTF.

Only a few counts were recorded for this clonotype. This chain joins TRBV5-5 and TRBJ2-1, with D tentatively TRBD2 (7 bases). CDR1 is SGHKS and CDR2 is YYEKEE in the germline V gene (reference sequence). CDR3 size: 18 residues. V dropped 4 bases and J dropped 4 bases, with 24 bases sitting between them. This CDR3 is CASSQPPTGGPTYNEQFF. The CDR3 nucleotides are TGTGCCAGCAGCCAGCCCCCGACCGGGGGGCCTACTTACAATGAGCAGTTCTTC.

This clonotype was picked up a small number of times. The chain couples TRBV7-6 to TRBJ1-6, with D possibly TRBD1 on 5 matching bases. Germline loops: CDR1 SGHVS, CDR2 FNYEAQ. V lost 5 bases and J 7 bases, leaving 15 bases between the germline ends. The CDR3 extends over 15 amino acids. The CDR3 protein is CASSPSGRWNSPLHF. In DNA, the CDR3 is TGTGCCAGCAGCCCCTCGGGACGGTGGAATTCACCCCTCCACTTT.

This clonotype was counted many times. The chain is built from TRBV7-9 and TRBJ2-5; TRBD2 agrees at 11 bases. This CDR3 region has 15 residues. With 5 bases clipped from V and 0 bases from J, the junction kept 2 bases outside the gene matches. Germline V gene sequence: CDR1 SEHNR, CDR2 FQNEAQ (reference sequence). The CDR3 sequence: CASSQLAGDQETQYF. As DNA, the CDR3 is TGTGCCAGCAGCCAACTAGCGGGAGACCAAGAGACCCAGTACTTC. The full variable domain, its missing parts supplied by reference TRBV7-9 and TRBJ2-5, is DTGVSQNPRHKITKRGQNVTFRCDPISEHNRLYWYRQTLGQGPEFLTYFQNEAQLEKSRLLSDRFSAERPKGSFSTLEIQRTEQGDSAMYLCASSQLAGDQETQYFGPGTRLLVL.

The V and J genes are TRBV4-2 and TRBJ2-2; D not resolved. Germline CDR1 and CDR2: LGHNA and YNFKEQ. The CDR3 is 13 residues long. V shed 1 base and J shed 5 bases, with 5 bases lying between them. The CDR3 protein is CASSQGVTGELFF. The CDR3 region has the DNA TGTGCCAGCAGCCAAGGTGTTACCGGGGAGCTGTTTTTT.

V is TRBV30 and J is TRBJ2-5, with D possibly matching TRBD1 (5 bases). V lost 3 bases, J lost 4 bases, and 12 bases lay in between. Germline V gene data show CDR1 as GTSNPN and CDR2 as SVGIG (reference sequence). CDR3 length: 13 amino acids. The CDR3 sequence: CAWSPAGSETQYF. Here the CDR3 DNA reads TGTGCCTGGAGCCCAGCAGGGTCAGAGACCCAGTACTTC.

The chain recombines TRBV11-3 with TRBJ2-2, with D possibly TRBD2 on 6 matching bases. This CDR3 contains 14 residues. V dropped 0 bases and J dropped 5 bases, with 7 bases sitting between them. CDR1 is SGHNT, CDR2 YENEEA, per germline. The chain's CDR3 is CASSLETRTGELFF. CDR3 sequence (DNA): TGTGCCAGCAGCTTAGAGACTAGAACCGGGGAGCTGTTTTTT. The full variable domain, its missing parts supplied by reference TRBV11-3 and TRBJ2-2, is EAGVVQSPRYKIIEKKQPVAFWCNPISGHNTLYWYLQNLGQGPELLIRYENEEAVDDSQLPKDRFSAERLKGVDSTLKIQPAELGDSAVYLCASSLETRTGELFFGEGSRLTVL.

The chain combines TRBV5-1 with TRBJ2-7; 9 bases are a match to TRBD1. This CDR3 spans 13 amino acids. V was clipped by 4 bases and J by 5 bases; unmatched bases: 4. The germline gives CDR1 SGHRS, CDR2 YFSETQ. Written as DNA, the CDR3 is TGCGCCAGCAGCCTGGGACAGGGCAACGAGCAGTACTTC. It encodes CASSLGQGNEQYF.

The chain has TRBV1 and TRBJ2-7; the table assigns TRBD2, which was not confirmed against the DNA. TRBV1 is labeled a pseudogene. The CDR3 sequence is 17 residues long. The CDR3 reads CTSIHAGTSGRLYEQYF. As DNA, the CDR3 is TGCACCAGCATTCACGCCGGGACTAGCGGGAGGTTATACGAGCAGTACTTC.

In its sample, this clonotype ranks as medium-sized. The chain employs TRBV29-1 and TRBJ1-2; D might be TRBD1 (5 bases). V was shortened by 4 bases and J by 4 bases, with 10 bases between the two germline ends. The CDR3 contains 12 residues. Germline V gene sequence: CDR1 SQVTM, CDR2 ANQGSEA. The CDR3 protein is CSVGGMGYGYTF. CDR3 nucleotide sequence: TGCAGCGTTGGGGGGATGGGCTATGGCTACACCTTC.

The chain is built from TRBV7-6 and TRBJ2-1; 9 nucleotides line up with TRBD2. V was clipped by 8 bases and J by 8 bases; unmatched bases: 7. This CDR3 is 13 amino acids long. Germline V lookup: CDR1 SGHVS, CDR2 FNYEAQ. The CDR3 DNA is TGTGCCAGCGTAGCGGGAGATTGGCATGAGCAGTTCTTC. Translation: CASVAGDWHEQFF. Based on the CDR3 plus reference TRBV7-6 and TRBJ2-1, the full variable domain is GAGVSQSPRYKVTKRGQDVALRCDPISGHVSLYWYRQALGQGPEFLTYFNYEAQQDKSGLPNDRFSAERPEGSISTLTIQRTEQRDSAMYRCASVAGDWHEQFFGPGTRLTVL.

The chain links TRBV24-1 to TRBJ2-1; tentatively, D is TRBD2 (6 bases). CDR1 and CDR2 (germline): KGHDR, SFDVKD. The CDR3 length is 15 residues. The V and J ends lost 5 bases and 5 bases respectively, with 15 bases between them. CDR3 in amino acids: CATSVTGLRNNEQFF. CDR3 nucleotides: TGTGCCACCAGTGTCACGGGACTCCGTAACAATGAGCAGTTCTTC.